This record looks at one T cell receptor (beta chain) sequence and its context. The antigen is not known. The sample comes from a study of T cells after yellow fever vaccination. Whole-study context: Preparation of fractions with low cell numbers was performed using SMART-Seq v4 Ultra Low Input.

This CDR3 comprises 13 residues. J was trimmed by 4 bases and V by 6 bases; bases with no gene match: 1. Germline CDR1 and CDR2: WSHSY and SAAADI. Via MiXCR, TCRdb re-called the 5' RACE reads, giving one row per CDR3 protein. The sample consists of a few hundred thousand distinct CDR3 sequences, 6.2% of them appearing once. General study findings and limits: Subsequent to the booster, the majority of primary-vaccination clones reappeared (around 95% CD4, roughly 90% CD8).

Specimen: PBMCs, collected 5 days after the yellow fever booster vaccination. The chain has TRBV10-2 and TRBJ2-7, with 12 bases that match TRBD2. This sequence originates from a man aged 25-40 years who received the YFV17D yellow fever vaccine. The CDR3 loop is CASRGTSGYEQYF. The DNA of the CDR3 is TGCGCCAGCAGGGGGACTAGCGGGTACGAGCAGTACTTC.